This T cell receptor beta chain was observed in a study of human T cells and chemical hapten exposure. Looking at the study overall: Patients, largely female, had alopecia areata, totalis or universalis.

Germline CDR1 reads DFQATT; CDR2 reads SNEGSKA (reference sequence). The germline V and J ends were trimmed by 5 bases and 0 bases, with 11 bases remaining between them. The CDR3 is 14 amino acids. A single record per CDR3 protein comes from TCRdb applying MiXCR to the RACE reads. The sample consists of approximately 38,000 distinct CDR3 sequences, about 10% of them appearing once. Indicated time point: pre-sensitization, week 0. The treatment is: therapeutic diphenylcyclopropenone sensitization with weekly scalp DPC. The chain joins TRBV20-1 to TRBJ2-1; D possibly corresponds to TRBD1 (5 bases). The receptor was isolated from a man younger than 40 with alopecia areata. Some clones in this sample may be carry-over from other donors' samples. Source: whole blood, taken in connection with sensitization to the hapten diphenylcyclopropenone (DPC). CDR3 region: CSAQDISSYNEQFF. The CDR3 DNA reads TGCAGTGCTCAGGACATAAGCTCCTACAATGAGCAGTTCTTC.